The next 9 T cell receptor beta chains were all read from a single sample in a study of shared clonotypes between healthy human individuals. Sequencing used immunoSEQ multiplex PCR; TCRdb keeps in-frame clones, though not all of them. The sample lists over 1.4 million clones, around 97% occurring once. Sequencing used naive CD4+ T cells sorted from blood. Subset specified: CD45RA+ positively selected. Source of these receptors: a man in his thirties or forties in good health.

The V gene is TRBV4-3, the J gene TRBJ2-7; D is possibly TRBD1 (6 bases). The CDR3 covers 17 residues. Trimming removed 4 bases at V and 3 bases at J, with 22 bases between. Germline assignment: CDR1 LGHNA and CDR2 YSLEER. CDR3 sequence (DNA): TGCGCCAGCAGCCCAAGCCACCATCGACAGGAATACTACGAGCAGTACTTC. It specifies CASSPSHHRQEYYEQYF.

This chain joins TRBV19 and TRBJ2-7; D remains unclear. The germline gives CDR1 LNHDA, CDR2 SQIVND (reference sequence). The V end lost 5 bases, the J end lost 0 bases, and 14 bases lay between the germline ends. The CDR3 consists of 15 residues. CDR3 amino acids: CASSLRGGDSYEQYF. The CDR3 DNA follows: TGTGCCAGTAGTCTACGCGGTGGGGACTCCTACGAGCAGTACTTC.

The V gene is TRBV10-3, the J gene TRBJ2-2; perhaps TRBD2 as D (6 bases). CDR1 and CDR2 from the germline V gene are ENHRY and SYGVKD. The length of the CDR3 is 13 residues. The V end lost 9 bases, the J end lost 1 base, and 9 bases lay between the germline ends. The CDR3 sequence is CAMRDVNTGELFF. CDR3 in DNA: TGTGCCATGCGGGACGTGAACACCGGGGAGCTGTTTTTT.

A single count supports this clone. This chain links TRBV25-1 with TRBJ2-3; D is ambiguous. Germline-derived CDR1 and CDR2 are MGHDK and SYGVNS. The CDR3 is made up of 14 amino acids. The V gene lost 5 bases and the J gene lost 0 bases, with 9 bases spanning the gap. CDR3 amino acids: CASSSGVSTDTQYF. The DNA of the CDR3 is TGTGCCAGCAGTTCAGGCGTTAGCACAGATACGCAGTATTTT.

The rearrangement uses TRBV28 and TRBJ2-1; TRBD1 agrees at 10 bases. The V segment lost 5 bases and the J segment 6 bases; nucleotides outside the gene matches: 10. This CDR3 comprises 16 residues. Per germline, CDR1 MDHEN and CDR2 SYDVKM. CDR3 sequence: CASSGLGDRGSNEQFF. CDR3 DNA sequence: TGTGCCAGCAGTGGCCTCGGGGACAGGGGTTCCAATGAGCAGTTCTTC.

V and J are TRBV19 and TRBJ2-7; 7 bases line up with TRBD1. CDR3 length: 14 residues. Trimming removed 7 bases from V and 2 bases from J; junction bases left unmatched: 8. Germline values: CDR1 LNHDA, CDR2 SQIVND (reference sequence). Here the CDR3 reads CASNPGQTPYEQYF. CDR3 DNA sequence: TGTGCCAGTAACCCGGGACAGACCCCCTACGAGCAGTACTTC. The full variable domain, its missing parts supplied by reference TRBV19 and TRBJ2-7, is DGGITQSPKYLFRKEGQNVTLSCEQNLNHDAMYWYRQDPGQGLRLIYYSQIVNDFQKGDIAEGYSVSREKKESFPLTVTSAQKNPTAFYLCASNPGQTPYEQYFGPGTRLTVT.

The J gene is TRBJ1-5, the V gene TRBV28; D gene uncertain. The CDR3 contains 13 residues. Deletions cut 3 bases from V and 7 bases from J, with 10 bases between. CDR1 MDHEN and CDR2 SYDVKM come from the germline V gene. For the CDR3, the DNA is TGTGCCAGCAGTTTTGCCCTGAGGCAGCCCCAGCATTTT. Translated: CASSFALRQPQHF.

V usage is TRBV2 and J usage is TRBJ2-7; D call uncertain. The germline V and J ends were trimmed by 7 bases and 4 bases, with 8 bases remaining between them. This CDR3 is built from 11 residues. Germline V gene data show CDR1 as SNHLY and CDR2 as FYNNEI. CDR3 amino acids: CASTLLYEQYF. The CDR3 DNA reads TGTGCCAGCACCCTCCTTTACGAGCAGTACTTC.

V and J are TRBV5-5 and TRBJ1-2; D unresolved. With 0 bases removed from V and 7 bases from J, the gap between germline ends came to 13 bases. The CDR3 contains 14 residues. The germline V gene has CDR1 SGHKS and CDR2 YYEKEE (reference sequence). The CDR3 DNA reads as TGTGCCAGCAGCTTGGGGGGTCCCGGGAGTGGCTACACCTTC. Amino acid sequence: CASSLGGPGSGYTF.